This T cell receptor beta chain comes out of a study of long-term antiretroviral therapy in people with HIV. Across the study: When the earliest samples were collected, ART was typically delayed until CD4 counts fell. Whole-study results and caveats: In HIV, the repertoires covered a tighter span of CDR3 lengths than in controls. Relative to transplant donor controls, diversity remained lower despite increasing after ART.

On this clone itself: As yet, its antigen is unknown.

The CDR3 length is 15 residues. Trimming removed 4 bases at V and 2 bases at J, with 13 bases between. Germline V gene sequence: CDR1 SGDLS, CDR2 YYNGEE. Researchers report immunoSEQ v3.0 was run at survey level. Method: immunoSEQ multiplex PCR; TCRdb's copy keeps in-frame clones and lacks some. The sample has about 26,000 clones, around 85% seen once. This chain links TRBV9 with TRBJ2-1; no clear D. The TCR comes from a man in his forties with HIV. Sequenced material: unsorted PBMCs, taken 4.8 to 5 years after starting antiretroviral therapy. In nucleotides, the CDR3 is TGTGCCAGCAGCTATACTACGGACCCCTACAATGAGCAGTTCTTC. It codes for CASSYTTDPYNEQFF.